This T cell receptor (beta chain) was sequenced during a study of long-term antiretroviral therapy in people with HIV. Sequencing relied on immunoSEQ assay v3.0, run at survey level. The repertoire was sequenced with immunoSEQ multiplex PCR; TCRdb's copy has only in-frame clones and lacks some. The sample has approximately 19,000 clones; 75% to 85% are singletons. This CDR3 comprises 16 residues. Trimming removed 0 bases from V and 0 bases from J, with 11 bases in between. Looked up from germline, CDR1 is MNHEY and CDR2 is SMNVEV (reference sequence). The chain couples TRBV27 to TRBJ2-5; D call uncertain. The receptor was derived from a young man with HIV. The input for sequencing was unsorted PBMCs, taken at the start of antiretroviral therapy, before treatment. In DNA form, the CDR3 reads TGTGCCAGCAGTTTATCGACTTTCCAGTACCAAGAGACCCAGTACTTC. This encodes CASSLSTFQYQETQYF.